This T cell receptor beta chain is from a study of blood T cell repertoires in COVID-19. In the study overall: Acute and convalescent COVID-19 samples came from the United States, Italy and Spain. PBMCs, B-cell-depleted T cells, or T cells provided the cDNA or gDNA that made up the material.

Generated by immunoSEQ multiplex PCR, the TCRdb table keeps only in-frame clones and is missing some. The table records approximately 160,000 clones, about 86% of them present only once. The CDR3 is 19 residues long. The chain recombines TRBV21-1 with TRBJ2-1; no DNA check was done on the table's D call, TRBD2. TRBV21-1 is described as a pseudogene. The sequencing sample was made of peripheral blood. The clonotype comes from a woman of 80 years or more with acute or convalescent COVID-19. The CDR3 region has the DNA TGTGCCAACGAACCGACAGGGGGGGAGTCTAGCGGGAGAAGGGATGAGCAGTTCTTC. It translates to CANEPTGGESSGRRDEQFF.